This T cell receptor beta chain was identified in a study of PD-L1 blockade in urothelial cancer. Produced via immunoSEQ multiplex PCR; TCRdb's table is partial and in-frame only. The table shows 95,000 or so clones, with roughly 84% occurring only once. The sample's time point: pretreatment peripheral blood. The sequenced sample was PBMCs, obtained around atezolizumab (anti-PD-L1) treatment. The TCR was taken from a man in his 60s with urothelial cancer.

The CDR3 sequence is CASSLEGVLAGAPNNEQFF. CDR3 nucleotides: TGTGCCAGCAGCTTGGAAGGGGTCCTAGCGGGAGCACCGAACAATGAGCAGTTCTTC. The chain is built from TRBV5-5 and TRBJ2-1; 10 bases match TRBD2. Germline V lookup: CDR1 SGHKS, CDR2 YYEKEE (reference sequence). The CDR3 length is 19 residues. V gave up 0 bases and J gave up 5 bases; unmatched junction bases: 14.